The 2 T cell receptor beta chains below come from one sample, sequenced in a study of T cells after yellow fever vaccination. Each CDR3 protein gets one entry after TCRdb re-called the 5' RACE reads with MiXCR. Of some 220,000 distinct CDR3 sequences listed, roughly 3% are singletons. The sequenced sample was CD4+ T cells sorted from PBMCs, obtained 10 days after the yellow fever booster vaccination. The receptors come from a man aged 18 to 35 who received the YFV17D yellow fever vaccine.

This clonotype was detected many times. This chain links TRBV7-6 with TRBJ1-4; the D gene is possibly TRBD1 (5 bases). Germline V CDR1 and CDR2: SGHVS, FNYEAQ. The CDR3 length is 13 residues. With 1 base removed from V and 8 bases from J, the gap between germline ends came to 8 bases. The CDR3 DNA is TGTGCCAGCAGCTTAGACTGGGGGGAAAAACTGTTTTTT. Its translation is CASSLDWGEKLFF.

Many counts were recorded for this clonotype. The chain carries TRBV7-6 and TRBJ2-7, with D possibly called TRBD1 or TRBD2 (6 bases each). Trimming took off 5 bases at V and 7 bases at J, with 24 bases between the two ends. The CDR3 loop spans 16 amino acids. CDR1 is SGHVS and CDR2 is FNYEAQ in the germline V gene. The CDR3 sequence is CASSPSQGLRRGEQYF. The CDR3 DNA follows: TGTGCCAGCAGCCCGAGTCAAGGTCTACGGAGGGGGGAGCAGTACTTC.